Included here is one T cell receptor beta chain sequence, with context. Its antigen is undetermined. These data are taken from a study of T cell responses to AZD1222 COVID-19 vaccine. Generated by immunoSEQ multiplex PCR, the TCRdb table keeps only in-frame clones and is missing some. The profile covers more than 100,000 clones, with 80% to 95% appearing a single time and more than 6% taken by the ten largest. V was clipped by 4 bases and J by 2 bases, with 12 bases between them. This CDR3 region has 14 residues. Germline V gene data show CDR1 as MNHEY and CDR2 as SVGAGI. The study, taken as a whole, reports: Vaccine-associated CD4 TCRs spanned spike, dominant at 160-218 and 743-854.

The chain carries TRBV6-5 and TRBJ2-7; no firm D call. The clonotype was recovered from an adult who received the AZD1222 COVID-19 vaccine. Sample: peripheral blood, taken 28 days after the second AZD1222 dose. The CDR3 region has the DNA TGTGCCAGCAGTTCCCCTATCTCAGCCTACGAGCAGTACTTC. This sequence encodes CASSSPISAYEQYF.